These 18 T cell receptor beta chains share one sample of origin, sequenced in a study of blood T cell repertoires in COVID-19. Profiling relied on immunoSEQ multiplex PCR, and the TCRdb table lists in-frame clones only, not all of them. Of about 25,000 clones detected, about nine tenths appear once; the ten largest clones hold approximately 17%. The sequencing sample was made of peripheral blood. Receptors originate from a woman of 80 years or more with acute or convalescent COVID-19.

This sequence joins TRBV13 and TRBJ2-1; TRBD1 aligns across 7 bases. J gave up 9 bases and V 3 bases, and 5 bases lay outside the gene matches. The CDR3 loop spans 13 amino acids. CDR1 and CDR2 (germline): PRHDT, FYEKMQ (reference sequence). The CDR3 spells CASSFWTGGEQFF. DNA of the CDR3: TGTGCCAGCAGCTTCTGGACAGGCGGTGAGCAGTTCTTC.

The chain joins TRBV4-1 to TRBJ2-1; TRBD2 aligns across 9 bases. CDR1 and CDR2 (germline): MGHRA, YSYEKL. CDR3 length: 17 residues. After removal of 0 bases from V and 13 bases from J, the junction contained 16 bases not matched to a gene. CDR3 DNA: TGCGCCAGCAGCCAAGATAGGGGGCTAGCGGGAAGAGACGGACAGTTCTTC. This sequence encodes CASSQDRGLAGRDGQFF.

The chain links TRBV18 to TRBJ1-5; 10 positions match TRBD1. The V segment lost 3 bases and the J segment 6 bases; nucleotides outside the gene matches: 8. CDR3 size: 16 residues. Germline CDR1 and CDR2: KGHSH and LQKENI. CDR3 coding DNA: TGTGCCAGCTCACCCGGGACAGGGGTTTATCGTCAGCCCCAGCATTTT. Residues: CASSPGTGVYRQPQHF.

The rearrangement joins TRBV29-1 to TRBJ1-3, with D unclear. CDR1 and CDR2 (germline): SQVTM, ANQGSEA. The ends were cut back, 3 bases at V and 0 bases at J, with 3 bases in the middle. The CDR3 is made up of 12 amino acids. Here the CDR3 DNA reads TGCAGCGTTGACCTCTCTGGAAACACCATATATTTT. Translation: CSVDLSGNTIYF.

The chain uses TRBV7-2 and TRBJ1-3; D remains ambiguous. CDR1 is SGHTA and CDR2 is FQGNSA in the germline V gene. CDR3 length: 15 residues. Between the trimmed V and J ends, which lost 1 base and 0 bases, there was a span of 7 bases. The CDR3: CASSLDPYSGNTIYF. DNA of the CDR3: TGTGCCAGCAGCTTAGATCCGTACTCTGGAAACACCATATATTTT.

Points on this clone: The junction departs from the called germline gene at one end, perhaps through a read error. The CDR3 sequence: CASSWGSQGPLVF. In DNA, the CDR3 is TGTGCCAGCAGTTGGGGTTCACAGGGTCCGTTAGTTTTT. The J gene is TRBJ2-3, the V gene TRBV12-3 or TRBV12-4; tentative D call: TRBD1 (6 bases). The CDR3 contains 13 residues.

The CDR3 loop is CARSVDRVSNQPQHF. CDR3 coding DNA: TGTGCCAGAAGCGTGGACAGGGTGAGCAATCAGCCCCAGCATTTT. This chain uses TRBV5-3 with TRBJ1-5, with TRBD1 matching over 8 bases. TRBV5-3 is an ORF, with its function uncertain. This CDR3 is 15 amino acids long. V lost 4 bases to trimming and J lost 1 base; unmatched junction nucleotides: 4.

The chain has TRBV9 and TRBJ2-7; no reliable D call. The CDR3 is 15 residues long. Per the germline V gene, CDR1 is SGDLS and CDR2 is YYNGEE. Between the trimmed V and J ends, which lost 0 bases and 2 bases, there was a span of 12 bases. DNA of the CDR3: TGTGCCAGCAGCGTAGGAATCAGTTCAGCCTACGAGCAGTACTTC. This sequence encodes CASSVGISSAYEQYF.

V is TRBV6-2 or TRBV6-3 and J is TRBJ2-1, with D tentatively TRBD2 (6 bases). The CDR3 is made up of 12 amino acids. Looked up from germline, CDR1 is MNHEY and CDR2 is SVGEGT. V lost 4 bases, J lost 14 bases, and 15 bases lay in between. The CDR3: CASSFHAGREFF. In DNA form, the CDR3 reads TGTGCCAGCAGTTTCCATGCGGGGCGGGAGTTCTTC.

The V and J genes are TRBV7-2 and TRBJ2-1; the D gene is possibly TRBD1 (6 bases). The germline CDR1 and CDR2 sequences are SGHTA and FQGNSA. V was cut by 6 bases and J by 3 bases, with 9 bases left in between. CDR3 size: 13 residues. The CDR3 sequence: CASSRTVYNEQFF. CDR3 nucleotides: TGTGCCAGCAGTCGGACAGTCTACAATGAGCAGTTCTTC.

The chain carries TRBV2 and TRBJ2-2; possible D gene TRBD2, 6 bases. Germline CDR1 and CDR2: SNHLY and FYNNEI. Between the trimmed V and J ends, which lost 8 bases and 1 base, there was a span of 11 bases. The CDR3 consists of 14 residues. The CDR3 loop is CASHRTMNTGELFF. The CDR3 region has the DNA TGTGCCAGCCACAGGACTATGAACACCGGGGAGCTGTTTTTT.

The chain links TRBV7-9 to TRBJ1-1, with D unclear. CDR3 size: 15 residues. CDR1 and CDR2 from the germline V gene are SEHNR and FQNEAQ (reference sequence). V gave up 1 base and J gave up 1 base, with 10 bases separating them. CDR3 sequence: CASSLVGHGNTEAFF. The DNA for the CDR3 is TGTGCCAGCAGCTTAGTTGGGCATGGGAACACTGAAGCTTTCTTT.

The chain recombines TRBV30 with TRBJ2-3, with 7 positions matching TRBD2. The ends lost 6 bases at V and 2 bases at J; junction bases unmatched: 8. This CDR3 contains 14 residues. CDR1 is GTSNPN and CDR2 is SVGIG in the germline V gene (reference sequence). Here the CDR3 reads CACHLGLHTDTQYF. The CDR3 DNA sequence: TGTGCCTGCCACCTGGGACTACACACAGATACGCAGTATTTT.

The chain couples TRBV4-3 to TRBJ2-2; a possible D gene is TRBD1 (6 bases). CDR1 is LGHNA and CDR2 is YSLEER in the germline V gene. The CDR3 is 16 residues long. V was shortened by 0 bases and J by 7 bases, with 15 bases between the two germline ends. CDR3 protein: CASSQDLAGESGELFF. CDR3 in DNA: TGCGCCAGCAGCCAAGATTTGGCAGGGGAGAGCGGGGAGCTGTTTTTT.

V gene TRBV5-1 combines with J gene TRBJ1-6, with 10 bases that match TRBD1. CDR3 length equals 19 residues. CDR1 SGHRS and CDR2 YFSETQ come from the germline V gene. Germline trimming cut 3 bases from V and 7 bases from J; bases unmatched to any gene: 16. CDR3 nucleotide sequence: TGCGCCAGCAGCTCGACCGGGACAGGGGCCCTTTTATACAATTCACCCCTCCACTTT. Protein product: CASSSTGTGALLYNSPLHF.

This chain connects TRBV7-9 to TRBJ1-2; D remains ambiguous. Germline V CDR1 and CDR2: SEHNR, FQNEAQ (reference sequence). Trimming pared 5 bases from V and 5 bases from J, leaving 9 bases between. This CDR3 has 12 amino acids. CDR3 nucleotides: TGTGCCAGCAGCCGACTTAATTATGGCTACACCTTC. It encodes CASSRLNYGYTF.

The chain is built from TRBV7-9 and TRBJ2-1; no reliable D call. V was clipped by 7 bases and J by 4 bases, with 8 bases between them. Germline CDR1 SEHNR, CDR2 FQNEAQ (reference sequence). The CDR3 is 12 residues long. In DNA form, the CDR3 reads TGTGCCAGCACCCTCGGGTACAATGAGCAGTTCTTC. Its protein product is CASTLGYNEQFF. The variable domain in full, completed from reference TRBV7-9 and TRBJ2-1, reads DTGVSQNPRHKITKRGQNVTFRCDPISEHNRLYWYRQTLGQGPEFLTYFQNEAQLEKSRLLSDRFSAERPKGSFSTLEIQRTEQGDSAMYLCASTLGYNEQFFGPGTRLTVL.

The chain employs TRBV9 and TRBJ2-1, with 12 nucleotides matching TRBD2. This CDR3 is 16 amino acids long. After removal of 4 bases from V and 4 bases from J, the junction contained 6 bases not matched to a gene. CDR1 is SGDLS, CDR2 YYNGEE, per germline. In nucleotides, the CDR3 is TGTGCCAGCAGCCCTCTAGCGGGAGGGGGATACAATGAGCAGTTCTTC. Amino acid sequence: CASSPLAGGGYNEQFF.